Here is one T cell receptor beta chain with its context. MiXCR, run by TCRdb on the 5' RACE reads, gives a single entry per CDR3 protein. Among about 360,000 distinct CDR3 sequences listed, around an eighth were seen once. This record belongs to a study of T-cell memory formation after mild COVID-19. The CDR3 sequence is 13 residues long. In germline, CDR1 is LNHNV, CDR2 YYDKDF (reference sequence). Deletions cut 1 base from V and 7 bases from J, with 11 bases between. This receptor was identified in a man between 18 and 35 years old who had mild COVID-19 (a few samples of this study predate the infection). Cell type and time point are not known. This chain uses TRBV15 with TRBJ2-7; D gene ambiguous. The sample comprised PBMCs or a T cell subset sorted from them (not recorded which). CDR3 sequence (DNA): TGTGCCACCAGCAGAGTCCTGACCGAGGAGCAGTACTTC. Amino acids: CATSRVLTEEQYF.